Included here is one TCR delta chain sequence, with context. This clone occurred a few times. Its antigen has not been determined. No much larger clone exists at a distance of one base, and base qualities are not known. Trimmed from V: 1 base; trimmed from J: 0 bases; junction bases lacking a gene match: 15. CDR1 and CDR2 (GEAIGNYY, EKD) derive from the germline V gene. Its CDR3 holds 19 amino acids, cysteine through phenylalanine. Just the 57-base CDR3 DNA is kept, in frame starting at base 1. TCRdb records Illumina MiSeq as the sequencer. TCRdb reanalyzed the public reads with the CATT caller, and identical DNA sequences were merged afterwards. This sample gives 1,500 to 2,000 delta-chain clones in total; around 38% of them show up just once. About 16% of the sample lies in the top ten. This specimen comes from a study of gamma-delta chains in newborns, infants, children (dated by TCRdb to about 2019). A note on the overall study: According to the study title, microbial exposure causes polyclonal expansion of innate gammadelta T cells right after birth. How innate gammadelta T cell populations in human newborns were shaped by microbial exposure immediately after birth was investigated in the study.

The sequencing sample was made of blood. The origin of this receptor is a child who had a fever. Recombination connected TRDV2 to TRDJ1, with 8 middle bases fitting TRDD3. The nucleotide sequence is TGTGCCTGTGACACTTTGTCTGGGGGAGCCGGATCGTACACCGATAAACTCATCTTT. This is translated as CACDTLSGGAGSYTDKLIF.